Given below is one T cell receptor beta chain in context. Staff drew ten milliliters of peripheral blood from each donor. The use of a sample-barcoded 5' primer and a J-beta primer mix characterized a second PCR of 7 to 11 cycles. TCRdb re-called the 5' RACE reads through MiXCR, storing one row per CDR3 protein. The sample holds approximately 2,000,000 distinct CDR3 sequences, roughly 43% seen once. The source of the sample is a study of blood T cells in healthy people across ages. Germline V gene lookup returns CDR1 LGHNA and CDR2 YSLEER. Trimming cost V 2 bases and J 9 bases, with 22 bases left between them. The length of the CDR3 is 16 residues.

The sequence was collected from a human donor in good health. Sequenced: blood. The chain joins TRBV4-3 to TRBJ1-2; no clear D. The CDR3 DNA is TGCGCCAGCAGCCAATTGGTAGCGCAGCCAACTAACAGCTACACCTTC. Translated, it gives CASSQLVAQPTNSYTF.